This T cell receptor (beta chain) comes out of a study of blood T cell repertoires in COVID-19. At the level of the study: The United States, Italy and Spain supplied acute and convalescent COVID-19 samples. The cDNA or gDNA used as material had been derived from T cells, B-cell-depleted T cells, or PBMCs.

The V gene lost 2 bases and the J gene lost 4 bases, with 6 bases spanning the gap. The CDR3 length is 13 residues. Germline values: CDR1 MNHEY, CDR2 SVGAGI. Enrolled through a virtual design, the participants were between roughly 18 and 90 years of age and came from some 25 US areas. Researchers sorted participants into cohorts using their self-reported clinical history. Profiling relied on immunoSEQ multiplex PCR, and the TCRdb table lists in-frame clones only, not all of them. The sample lists around 390,000 clones; just under 90% were seen once. The receptor's source is a woman aged 50 to 65 who had recovered from COVID-19. V and J are TRBV6-5 and TRBJ2-1; D gene uncertain. The specimen sequenced was PBMCs or T cells enriched from blood (not recorded which). CDR3 sequence reads: CASSYRRYNEQFF. The CDR3 DNA follows: TGTGCCAGCAGTTACCGCAGATACAATGAGCAGTTCTTC.